This T cell receptor (beta chain) is from a study of blood T cell repertoires in COVID-19. Study context: T cells, B-cell-depleted T cells, or PBMCs provided the cDNA or gDNA that served as material.

Germline V gene lookup returns CDR1 MGHRA and CDR2 YSYEKL. This CDR3 is 17 amino acids long. The V gene lost 0 bases and the J gene lost 2 bases, with 11 bases spanning the gap. As processed by the authors: By means of reference gene primer amplification, nucleated cell counts were estimated. Only in-frame clones appear in the TCRdb table, and some are missing; sequencing was by immunoSEQ multiplex PCR. Clone size and V and J calls were adopted from that table, with D and trimming inferred from the DNA. The table lists more than 110,000 clones, about 84% of them singletons, with 8% to 10% in the top ten.

The V gene is TRBV4-1, the J gene TRBJ2-6, with D tentatively TRBD2 (6 bases). The source material was peripheral blood. This receptor was obtained from a woman of 80 years or more in a cohort sampled during active or convalescent COVID-19. The CDR3 loop reads CASSQDRAGTGANVLTF. CDR3 DNA sequence: TGCGCCAGCAGCCAAGATCGGGCGGGGACTGGGGCCAACGTCCTGACTTTC.